The entry that follows covers one T cell receptor beta chain sequence. The germline V and J ends were trimmed by 6 bases and 4 bases, with 16 bases remaining between them. Germline CDR1 LNHDA, CDR2 SQIVND (reference sequence). This CDR3 has 14 residues. How the authors handled the data: By means of reference gene primer amplification, nucleated cell counts were estimated. Assay used: immunoSEQ multiplex PCR; TCRdb lists only in-frame clones, some missing. That table supplies the V and J calls and clone size; D and trimming were determined from the DNA. The sample includes some 250,000 clones, about 90% of them seen just once. These data are taken from a study of blood T cell repertoires in COVID-19. Study-wide context: The cDNA or gDNA used as material had been derived from T cells, B-cell-depleted T cells, or PBMCs.

V usage is TRBV19 and J usage is TRBJ2-7, with D possibly being TRBD1 (6 bases). Specimen: peripheral blood. The TCR originated in a man between 60 and 75 years old with acute or convalescent COVID-19. The CDR3 protein is CASSVQGFLYEQYF. DNA for the CDR3: TGTGCCAGTAGCGTACAGGGTTTTTTATACGAGCAGTACTTC.